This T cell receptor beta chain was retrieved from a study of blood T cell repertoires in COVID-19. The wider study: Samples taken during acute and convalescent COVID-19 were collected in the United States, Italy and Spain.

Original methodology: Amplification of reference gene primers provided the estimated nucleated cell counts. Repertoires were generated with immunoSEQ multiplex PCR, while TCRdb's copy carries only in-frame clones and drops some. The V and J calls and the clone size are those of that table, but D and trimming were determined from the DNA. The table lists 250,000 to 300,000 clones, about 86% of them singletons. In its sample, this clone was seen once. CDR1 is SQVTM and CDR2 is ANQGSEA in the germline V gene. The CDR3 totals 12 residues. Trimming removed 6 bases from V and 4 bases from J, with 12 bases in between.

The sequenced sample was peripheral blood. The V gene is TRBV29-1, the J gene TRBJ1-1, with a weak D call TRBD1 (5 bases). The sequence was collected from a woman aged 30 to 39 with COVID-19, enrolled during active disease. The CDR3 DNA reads TGCAGCGTGGGCGTCCAGGGCACTGAAGCTTTCTTT. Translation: CSVGVQGTEAFF.